Following are 19 T cell receptor beta chains from one sample sequenced in a study of cytomegalovirus exposure and HLA in healthy donors. Both 60 Vbeta primers and 13 Jbeta primers went into the PCR. The data were produced by immunoSEQ multiplex PCR, yet TCRdb's version contains in-frame clones alone and is incomplete. The sample has some 67,000 clones; 78% are singletons. The sequenced sample consisted of PBMCs. All receptors come from a man aged 40-55 years in good health and CMV-seronegative.

The chain joins TRBV7-6 to TRBJ1-3; D perhaps matches TRBD1 (5 bases). The CDR3 covers 13 residues. Germline CDR1 and CDR2: SGHVS and FNYEAQ. Trimming took 8 bases from V and 0 from J, leaving 8 bases between them. This CDR3 is CASGGYSGNTIYF. The CDR3 DNA reads TGTGCCAGCGGGGGGTACTCTGGAAACACCATATATTTT.

V gene TRBV5-1 combines with J gene TRBJ1-3, with 9 bases fitting TRBD1. CDR1 is SGHRS, CDR2 YFSETQ, per germline. The CDR3 sequence is 17 residues long. The V gene end was trimmed by 4 bases and the J gene end by 0 bases; junction bases not matched to a gene: 8. The CDR3 region is CASSPRQGVSSGNTIYF. The CDR3 coding sequence is TGCGCCAGCAGCCCCAGACAGGGGGTTAGCTCTGGAAACACCATATATTTT.

J is TRBJ2-5 and V is TRBV7-2; D uncertain. The CDR3 consists of 15 residues. From germline, CDR1 is SGHTA and CDR2 FQGNSA. Trimming pared 1 base from V and 2 bases from J, leaving 11 bases between. DNA of the CDR3: TGTGCCAGCAGCTTAGGAGCGTCAGAACAAGAGACCCAGTACTTC. It is translated as CASSLGASEQETQYF. Drawing the rest from reference TRBV7-2 and TRBJ2-5, the complete variable domain is GAGVSQSPSNKVTEKGKDVELRCDPISGHTALYWYRQSLGQGLEFLIYFQGNSAPDKSGLPSDRFSAERTGGSVSTLTIQRTQQEDSAVYLCASSLGASEQETQYFGPGTRLLVL.

This rearrangement joins TRBV5-4 to TRBJ1-3; 8 nucleotides align to TRBD1. The CDR3 spans 16 residues. V lost 2 bases to trimming and J lost 4 bases; unmatched junction nucleotides: 8. Germline-derived CDR1 and CDR2 are SGHNT and YYREEE (reference sequence). The CDR3 region is CASSFWTGRIGNTIYF. CDR3 DNA: TGTGCCAGCAGCTTTTGGACAGGGCGTATCGGAAACACCATATATTTT.

This rearrangement joins TRBV2 to TRBJ1-1; D not certain. Trimming cost V 0 bases and J 11 bases, with 16 bases left between them. The CDR3 length is 14 residues. Germline V gene data show CDR1 as SNHLY and CDR2 as FYNNEI. CDR3 protein: CASSEAGSSRRAFF. Written as DNA, the CDR3 is TGTGCCAGCAGTGAAGCGGGCAGTAGTAGGAGGGCTTTCTTT.

This chain connects TRBV7-3 to TRBJ2-3, with TRBD1 matching over 9 bases. This CDR3 is 16 amino acids long. Per germline, CDR1 SGHTA and CDR2 FQGTGA. J lost 4 bases, V lost 4 bases, and 9 bases had no gene match. CDR3 DNA sequence: TGTGCCAGCAGCTCTCCGACAGGGGGGGCAGCAGATACGCAGTATTTT. Protein: CASSSPTGGAADTQYF.

The chain carries TRBV7-8 and TRBJ1-5; D gene uncertain. The CDR3 contains 15 residues. The germline V and J ends were trimmed by 1 base and 2 bases, with 9 bases remaining between them. Germline lookup yields CDR1 SGHVS and CDR2 FQNEAQ. CDR3 protein: CASSLGSGGNQPQHF. The CDR3 coding sequence is TGTGCCAGCAGCTTAGGGAGCGGAGGCAATCAGCCCCAGCATTTT.

The rearrangement joins TRBV5-1 to TRBJ2-2; 12 nucleotides line up with TRBD1. Germline-derived CDR1 and CDR2 are SGHRS and YFSETQ. J lost 3 bases, V lost 3 bases, and 6 bases had no gene match. This CDR3 spans 17 amino acids. In DNA, the CDR3 is TGCGCCAGCAGCTGGGGGGACAGGGGGCGCGACACCGGGGAGCTGTTTTTT. Its translation: CASSWGDRGRDTGELFF.

This clone was recorded only once. This chain joins TRBV5-5 and TRBJ2-7; TRBD1 is a possible D gene (8 bases). The CDR3 is 16 residues long. Germline values: CDR1 SGHKS, CDR2 YYEKEE (reference sequence). V lost 2 bases and J lost 1, with 16 bases in between. CDR3 residues: CASSFPTGGGSYEQYF. The CDR3 DNA reads TGTGCCAGCAGCTTTCCCACAGGGGGAGGGTCCTACGAGCAGTACTTC.

This chain connects TRBV5-4 to TRBJ2-2; TRBD2 aligns across 8 bases. This CDR3 region has 16 residues. From germline, CDR1 is SGHNT and CDR2 YYREEE (reference sequence). V lost 4 bases and J lost 1; bases outside the gene matches: 6. The CDR3 loop reads CASSRLAGGNTGELFF. In DNA form, the CDR3 reads TGTGCCAGCAGCAGGCTTGCGGGGGGGAACACCGGGGAGCTGTTTTTT. Full variable domain (outside the CDR3, taken from reference TRBV5-4 and TRBJ2-2): ETGVTQSPTHLIKTRGQQVTLRCSSQSGHNTVSWYQQALGQGPQFIFQYYREEENGRGNFPPRFSGLQFPNYSSELNVNALELDDSALYLCASSRLAGGNTGELFFGEGSRLTVL.

V is TRBV27 and J is TRBJ2-3; a possible D gene is TRBD2 (5 bases). The length of the CDR3 is 14 residues. Germline V lookup: CDR1 MNHEY, CDR2 SMNVEV (reference sequence). V lost 4 bases and J lost 2, with 10 bases in between. In DNA form, the CDR3 reads TGTGCCAGCAGTTCTGACTATCCCACAGATACGCAGTATTTT. It codes for CASSSDYPTDTQYF.

V and J are TRBV9 and TRBJ2-1; possibly TRBD1 for D (5 bases). Between the trimmed V and J ends, which lost 3 bases and 9 bases, there was a span of 16 bases. Germline CDR1 reads SGDLS; CDR2 reads YYNGEE. The CDR3 has 14 residues. CDR3 residues: CASSGSPLGVEQFF. CDR3 nucleotide sequence: TGTGCCAGCAGCGGAAGTCCCCTAGGGGTTGAGCAGTTCTTC.

This sequence joins TRBV28 and TRBJ2-7; the match to TRBD1 covers 10 bases. Germline V gene data show CDR1 as MDHEN and CDR2 as SYDVKM. CDR3 size: 15 residues. Unmatched junction bases numbered 5, after V lost 5 bases and J lost 1 base. This CDR3 reads CASSKPGQGSYEQYF. CDR3 DNA sequence: TGTGCCAGCAGTAAACCGGGACAGGGGTCCTACGAGCAGTACTTC.

V and J are TRBV6-5 and TRBJ2-2; the match to TRBD1 covers 8 bases. The CDR3 loop spans 15 amino acids. The ends lost 6 bases at V and 1 base at J; junction bases unmatched: 4. Germline assignment: CDR1 MNHEY and CDR2 SVGAGI. DNA for the CDR3: TGTGCCAGCAGCCAGGACAGGGTGAACACCGGGGAGCTGTTTTTT. This gives the protein CASSQDRVNTGELFF.

The gene calls are TRBV29-1 and TRBJ1-3, with no clear D. Trimming left V 1 base short and J 3 bases short, with 7 bases between. Germline V gene lookup returns CDR1 SQVTM and CDR2 ANQGSEA. The CDR3 loop spans 13 amino acids. The chain's CDR3 is CSVEVKRGNTIYF. The CDR3 DNA follows: TGCAGCGTTGAAGTCAAGCGTGGAAACACCATATATTTT.

The rearrangement links TRBV5-1 to TRBJ2-1, with 9 bases fitting TRBD1. Losses at the gene ends were 4 bases for V and 7 bases for J; bases not matched to a gene: 9. Germline V gene lookup returns CDR1 SGHRS and CDR2 YFSETQ. This CDR3 comprises 15 residues. CDR3 coding DNA: TGCGCCAGCAGCGCCGGAGACAGGGGGATAAATGAGCAGTTCTTC. Its protein product is CASSAGDRGINEQFF. Drawing the rest from reference TRBV5-1 and TRBJ2-1, the complete variable domain is KAGVTQTPRYLIKTRGQQVTLSCSPISGHRSVSWYQQTPGQGLQFLFEYFSETQRNKGNFPGRFSGRQFSNSRSEMNVSTLELGDSALYLCASSAGDRGINEQFFGPGTRLTVL.

V gene TRBV4-2 combines with J gene TRBJ2-1; 7 bases are shared with TRBD2. Per the germline V gene, CDR1 is LGHNA and CDR2 is YNFKEQ. The CDR3 runs to 18 residues. V gave up 3 bases and J gave up 2 bases; unmatched junction bases: 13. CDR3 nucleotide sequence: TGTGCCAGCAGCCAGCCCACGCTTCTAGCGGCCGCCTACAATGAGCAGTTCTTC. Encoded protein: CASSQPTLLAAAYNEQFF.

The V and J genes are TRBV5-5 and TRBJ2-7, with D possibly being TRBD1 (5 bases). CDR1 is SGHKS and CDR2 is YYEKEE in the germline V gene (reference sequence). The CDR3 covers 16 residues. V was shortened by 3 bases and J by 5 bases, with 21 bases between the two germline ends. The CDR3 coding sequence is TGTGCCAGCAGCTCCATATACTCAGGGTATTACCACGAGCAGTACTTC. Its protein product is CASSSIYSGYYHEQYF.

This clone occurred once. This rearrangement joins TRBV5-1 to TRBJ2-5; 7 bases fit TRBD1. Unmatched junction bases numbered 36, after V lost 5 bases and J lost 8 bases. This CDR3 is 22 amino acids long. Germline V gives CDR1 SGHRS, CDR2 YFSETQ. Written as DNA, the CDR3 is TGCGCCAGCAGGGGGTACACAGGGGTGTCTCAGCGGATAGATTCCAGTACCGCAACCCAGTACTTC. It specifies CASRGYTGVSQRIDSSTATQYF.